Presented here are 6 T cell receptor beta chains from one specimen sequenced in a study of shared clonotypes between healthy human individuals. Naivety among CD8 cells was defined by CD45RO negativity and positive CCR7 selection, thereby excluding terminally differentiated effector memory CD45RA+ cells. The data were produced by immunoSEQ multiplex PCR, yet TCRdb's version contains in-frame clones alone and is incomplete. The data contain about 820,000 clones, about 92% of them singletons. Specimen: naive CD8+ T cells sorted from blood. All receptors derive from a young man in good health.

V usage is TRBV6-5 and J usage is TRBJ2-7; TRBD2 matches 7 bases. The germline V gene encodes CDR1 MNHEY and CDR2 SVGAGI. CDR3 length: 14 amino acids. V trimming: 4 bases; J trimming: 1 base; junction bases outside the gene matches: 4. The CDR3 sequence is CASSSGGLSYEQYF. As DNA, the CDR3 is TGTGCCAGCAGTTCGGGGGGTCTATCCTACGAGCAGTACTTC.

The chain uses TRBV2 and TRBJ2-7, with D perhaps being TRBD1 or TRBD2 (5 bases each). Germline CDR1 and CDR2: SNHLY and FYNNEI. The CDR3 extends over 15 amino acids. Trimming left V 6 bases short and J 2 bases short, with 17 bases between. CDR3 in DNA: TGTGCCAGCAGGTCCCCCCGGGGCGGCGCCTACGAGCAGTACTTC. It codes for CASRSPRGGAYEQYF.

This chain joins TRBV6-6 and TRBJ2-1; TRBD1 is a possible D gene (6 bases). Trimming stripped 2 bases from V and 2 bases from J, with 10 bases between. Germline V gene lookup returns CDR1 MNHNY and CDR2 SVGAGI (reference sequence). The CDR3 consists of 15 residues. CDR3 coding DNA: TGTGCCAGCAGTTACAAACAGGGCACCTACAATGAGCAGTTCTTC. This gives the protein CASSYKQGTYNEQFF.

The gene calls are TRBV5-1 and TRBJ2-7; 9 bases map to TRBD1. The length of the CDR3 is 14 residues. In germline, CDR1 is SGHRS, CDR2 YFSETQ. The ends lost 4 bases at V and 3 bases at J; junction bases unmatched: 5. CDR3 sequence reads: CASSGTGSLYEQYF. The CDR3 bases are TGCGCCAGCAGCGGGACAGGGTCCCTCTACGAGCAGTACTTC.

The chain recombines TRBV10-2 with TRBJ2-7, with 13 bases aligning to TRBD2. J gave up 2 bases and V 8 bases, and 0 bases lay outside the gene matches. CDR3 length equals 13 residues. The germline CDR1 and CDR2 sequences are WSHSY and SAAADI. The CDR3 reads CASGTSGTYEQYF. CDR3 in DNA: TGCGCCAGCGGGACTAGCGGGACCTACGAGCAGTACTTC.

Comments on this clone: The sample holds other DNA sequences that translate to the same CDR3. The CDR3 sequence: CASSTGTDTQYF. In DNA, the CDR3 is TGTGCCAGCAGTACCGGCACAGATACGCAGTATTTT. The chain combines TRBV27 with TRBJ2-3; the D is unclear. The CDR3 has 12 residues. Germline V CDR1 and CDR2: MNHEY, SMNVEV (reference sequence). V was pared by 5 bases and J by 1 base, with 4 bases between.